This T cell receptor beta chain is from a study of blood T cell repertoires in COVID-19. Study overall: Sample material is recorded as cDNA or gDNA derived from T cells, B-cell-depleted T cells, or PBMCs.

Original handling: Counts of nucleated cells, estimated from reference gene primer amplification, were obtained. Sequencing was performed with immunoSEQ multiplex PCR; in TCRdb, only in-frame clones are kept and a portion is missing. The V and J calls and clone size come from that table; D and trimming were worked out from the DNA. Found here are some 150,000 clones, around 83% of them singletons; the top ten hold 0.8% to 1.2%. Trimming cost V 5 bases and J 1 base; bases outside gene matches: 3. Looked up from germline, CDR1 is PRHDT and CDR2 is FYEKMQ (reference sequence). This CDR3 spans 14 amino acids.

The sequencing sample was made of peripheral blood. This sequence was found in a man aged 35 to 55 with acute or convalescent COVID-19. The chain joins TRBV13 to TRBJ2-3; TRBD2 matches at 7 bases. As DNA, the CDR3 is TGTGCCAGCAGCGAGCGGGACCGCACAGATACGCAGTATTTT. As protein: CASSERDRTDTQYF.